This T cell receptor (beta chain) is from a study of shared clonotypes between healthy human individuals. Study-level results: Rarefaction gave evidence that sorted-subset sequencing remained incomplete despite large depth. Limitation of the genetic and exposure-history diversity represented came from the few donors.

Libraries were prepared by immunoSEQ multiplex PCR; TCRdb keeps only in-frame clonotypes and omits some of them. The table lists some 680,000 clones, around four fifths of them singletons. The CDR3 length is 13 residues. With 4 bases removed from V and 3 bases from J, the gap between germline ends came to 8 bases. Germline-derived CDR1 and CDR2 are LGHNA and YNFKEQ. Points on this clone: The antigen remains undetermined.

This clonotype was obtained from a woman aged 25 to 39 in good health. The sequenced material came from memory CD4+ T cells sorted from blood. Subset of the sample: CD45RA-negative fraction. This chain joins TRBV4-2 and TRBJ2-3; no clear D gene. CDR3 sequence (DNA): TGTGCCAGCAGCCTAATAGGGACAGATACGCAGTATTTT. Translated, it gives CASSLIGTDTQYF.